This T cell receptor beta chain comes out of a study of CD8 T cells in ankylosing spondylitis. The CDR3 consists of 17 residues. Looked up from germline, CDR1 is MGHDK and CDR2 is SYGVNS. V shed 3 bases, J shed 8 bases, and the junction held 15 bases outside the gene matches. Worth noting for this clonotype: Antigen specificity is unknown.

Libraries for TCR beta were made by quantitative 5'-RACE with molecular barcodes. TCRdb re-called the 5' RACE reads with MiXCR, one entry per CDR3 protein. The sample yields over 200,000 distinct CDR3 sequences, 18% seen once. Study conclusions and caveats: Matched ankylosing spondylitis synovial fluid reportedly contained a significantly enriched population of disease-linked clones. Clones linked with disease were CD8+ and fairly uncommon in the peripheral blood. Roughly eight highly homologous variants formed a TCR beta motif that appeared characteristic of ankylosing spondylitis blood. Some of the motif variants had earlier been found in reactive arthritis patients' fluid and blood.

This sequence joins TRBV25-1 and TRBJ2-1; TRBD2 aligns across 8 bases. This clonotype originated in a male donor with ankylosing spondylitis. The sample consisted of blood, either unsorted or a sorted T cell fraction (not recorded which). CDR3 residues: CASSDPAGGGEQYEQFF. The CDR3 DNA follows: TGTGCCAGCAGTGATCCTGCGGGAGGAGGGGAACAATATGAGCAGTTCTTC.